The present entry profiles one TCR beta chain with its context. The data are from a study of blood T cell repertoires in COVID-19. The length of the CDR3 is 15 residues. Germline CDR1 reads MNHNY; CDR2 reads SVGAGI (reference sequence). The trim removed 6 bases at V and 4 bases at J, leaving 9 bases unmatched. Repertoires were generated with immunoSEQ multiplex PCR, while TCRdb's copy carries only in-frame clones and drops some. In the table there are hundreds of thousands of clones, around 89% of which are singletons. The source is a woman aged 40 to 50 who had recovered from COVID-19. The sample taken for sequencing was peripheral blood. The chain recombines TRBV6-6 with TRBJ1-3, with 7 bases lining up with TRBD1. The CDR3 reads CASSPRGAVGNTIYF. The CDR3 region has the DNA TGTGCCAGCAGCCCCAGGGGGGCCGTGGGAAACACCATATATTTT.